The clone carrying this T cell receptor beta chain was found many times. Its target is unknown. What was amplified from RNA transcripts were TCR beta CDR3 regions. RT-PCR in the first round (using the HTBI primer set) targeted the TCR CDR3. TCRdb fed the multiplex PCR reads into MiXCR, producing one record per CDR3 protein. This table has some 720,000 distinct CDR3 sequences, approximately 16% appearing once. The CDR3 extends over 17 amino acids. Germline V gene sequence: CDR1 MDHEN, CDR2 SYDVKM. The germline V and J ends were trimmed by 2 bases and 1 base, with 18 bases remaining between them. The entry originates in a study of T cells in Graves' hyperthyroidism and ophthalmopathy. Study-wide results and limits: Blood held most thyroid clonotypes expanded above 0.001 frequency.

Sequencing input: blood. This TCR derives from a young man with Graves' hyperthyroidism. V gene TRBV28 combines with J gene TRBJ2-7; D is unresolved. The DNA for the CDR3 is TGTGCCAGCAGTTTAGCCCTTAGACGGAAGACTTCCTACGAGCAGTACTTC. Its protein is CASSLALRRKTSYEQYF.